The rows below give T cell receptor beta chains drawn from one sample of a study of pediatric ulcerative colitis. Method: immunoSEQ multiplex PCR; TCRdb's copy keeps in-frame clones and lacks some. The sample records 35,000 to 45,000 clones, less than 85% being singletons. Material: blood. These receptors were obtained from a girl aged 10 to 17 with moderate ulcerative colitis. CDR3s include the opening cysteine and the closing phenylalanine or tryptophan. Fields, in order: V gene, clone size, D gene, J gene, CDR3 protein, CDR3 DNA. D genes are given only for firm matches. Expanded clones are given a class, and other clones once, few, many or no size at all.

v_gene: TRBV7-8
abundance: NA
d_gene: TRBD2
j_gene: TRBJ2-7
CDR3aa: CASSFGSGRAYEQYF
CDR3nt: TGTGCCAGCAGCTTCGGCAGCGGGAGGGCCTACGAGCAGTACTTC

v_gene: TRBV28
abundance: NA
d_gene: NA
j_gene: TRBJ2-5
CDR3aa: CASSLLQFGTKKKETQYF
CDR3nt: TGTGCCAGCAGTTTATTACAGTTCGGAACGAAAAAGAAAGAGACCCAGTACTTC

v_gene: TRBV19
abundance: NA
d_gene: NA
j_gene: TRBJ1-1
CDR3aa: CASGGMTEAFF
CDR3nt: TGTGCCAGTGGGGGGATGACTGAAGCTTTCTTT

v_gene: TRBV14
abundance: NA
d_gene: NA
j_gene: TRBJ2-2
CDR3aa: CASSHRSGRQTGELFF
CDR3nt: TGTGCCAGCAGCCATCGTAGCGGTCGACAAACCGGGGAGCTGTTTTTT

v_gene: TRBV5-5
abundance: NA
d_gene: NA
j_gene: TRBJ1-5
CDR3aa: CASSGTTGDNQPQHF
CDR3nt: TGTGCCAGCAGCGGAACGACAGGAGATAATCAGCCCCAGCATTTT

v_gene: TRBV10-3
abundance: NA
d_gene: TRBD1
j_gene: TRBJ1-2
CDR3aa: CASSSFMVTGETNYGYTF
CDR3nt: TGTGCCAGCAGTTCATTTATGGTGACAGGGGAGACTAACTATGGCTACACCTTC

v_gene: TRBV18
abundance: NA
d_gene: NA
j_gene: TRBJ2-7
CDR3aa: CASSIRQDSSYEQYF
CDR3nt: TGTGCCAGCTCAATTCGACAGGATAGCTCCTACGAGCAGTACTTC

v_gene: TRBV7-6
abundance: NA
d_gene: NA
j_gene: TRBJ1-1
CDR3aa: CASGDMNTEAFF
CDR3nt: TGTGCCAGCGGAGACATGAACACTGAAGCTTTCTTT

v_gene: TRBV4-3
abundance: NA
d_gene: NA
j_gene: TRBJ2-7
CDR3aa: CASSQDVLGPYEQYF
CDR3nt: TGCGCCAGCAGCCAAGATGTACTAGGTCCCTACGAGCAGTACTTC

v_gene: TRBV7-2
abundance: NA
d_gene: NA
j_gene: TRBJ2-6
CDR3aa: CASSRQGSGANVLTF
CDR3nt: TGTGCCAGCAGCAGACAAGGCTCTGGGGCCAACGTCCTGACTTTC

v_gene: TRBV10-3
abundance: NA
d_gene: NA
j_gene: TRBJ2-7
CDR3aa: CAISDPGVAGGDSYEQYF
CDR3nt: TGTGCCATCAGTGACCCGGGGGTCGCGGGCGGGGATTCCTACGAGCAGTACTTC

v_gene: TRBV5-6
abundance: NA
d_gene: NA
j_gene: TRBJ2-1
CDR3aa: CASSARTELGNEQFF
CDR3nt: TGTGCCAGCAGCGCCCGGACAGAACTGGGCAATGAGCAGTTCTTC

v_gene: TRBV19
abundance: NA
d_gene: NA
j_gene: TRBJ1-2
CDR3aa: CATLRPGWQPGSYGYTF
CDR3nt: TGTGCCACCCTCCGGCCCGGGTGGCAGCCAGGGAGCTATGGCTACACCTTC

v_gene: TRBV5-1
abundance: NA
d_gene: NA
j_gene: TRBJ2-3
CDR3aa: CASSLVGDLGTDTQYF
CDR3nt: TGCGCCAGCAGCTTGGTGGGGGACCTAGGCACAGATACGCAGTATTTT

v_gene: TRBV18
abundance: NA
d_gene: NA
j_gene: TRBJ2-4
CDR3aa: CASSPGGEYPIQYF
CDR3nt: TGTGCCAGCTCACCGGGCGGGGAGTATCCAATTCAGTACTTC

v_gene: TRBV9
abundance: NA
d_gene: NA
j_gene: TRBJ2-1
CDR3aa: CASSVVDREEEQFF
CDR3nt: TGTGCCAGCAGCGTAGTGGACAGAGAAGAGGAGCAGTTCTTC

v_gene: TRBV6-1
abundance: NA
d_gene: NA
j_gene: TRBJ1-2
CDR3aa: CASSALWTANSPYGYTF
CDR3nt: TGTGCCAGCAGTGCCCTATGGACAGCTAATTCTCCCTATGGCTACACCTTC

v_gene: TRBV6-5
abundance: few
d_gene: NA
j_gene: TRBJ1-5
CDR3aa: CASRRSVSNQPQHF
CDR3nt: TGTGCCAGCAGGCGATCCGTTAGCAATCAGCCCCAGCATTTT

v_gene: TRBV6-5
abundance: NA
d_gene: NA
j_gene: TRBJ2-3
CDR3aa: CASRSVYGSTDTQYF
CDR3nt: TGTGCCAGCAGATCAGTTTACGGGTCCACAGATACGCAGTATTTT

v_gene: TRBV2
abundance: NA
d_gene: NA
j_gene: TRBJ1-5
CDR3aa: CASSGVSNQPQHF
CDR3nt: TGTGCCAGCAGTGGGGTAAGCAATCAGCCCCAGCATTTT

v_gene: TRBV5-1
abundance: NA
d_gene: NA
j_gene: TRBJ1-1
CDR3aa: CASSLEGATEAFF
CDR3nt: TGCGCCAGCAGCTTGGAAGGGGCCACTGAAGCTTTCTTT

v_gene: TRBV29-1
abundance: NA
d_gene: TRBD2
j_gene: TRBJ2-5
CDR3aa: CSARLADYQETQYF
CDR3nt: TGCAGCGCAAGACTAGCGGACTACCAAGAGACCCAGTACTTC

v_gene: TRBV7-2
abundance: NA
d_gene: TRBD2
j_gene: TRBJ2-3
CDR3aa: CASSLAAGGTDTQYF
CDR3nt: TGTGCCAGCAGCTTAGCGGCGGGGGGCACAGATACGCAGTATTTT

v_gene: TRBV27
abundance: NA
d_gene: TRBD1
j_gene: TRBJ2-7
CDR3aa: CASSLGQGAYEQYF
CDR3nt: TGTGCCAGCAGTTTGGGACAGGGGGCCTACGAGCAGTACTTC

v_gene: TRBV5-1
abundance: NA
d_gene: TRBD1
j_gene: TRBJ1-1
CDR3aa: CASRIQGGSPTEAFF
CDR3nt: TGCGCCAGCCGAATTCAGGGGGGAAGTCCCACTGAAGCTTTCTTT

v_gene: TRBV30
abundance: NA
d_gene: NA
j_gene: TRBJ1-1
CDR3aa: CAWMMRDTEAFF
CDR3nt: TGTGCCTGGATGATGAGGGACACTGAAGCTTTCTTT

v_gene: TRBV28
abundance: NA
d_gene: NA
j_gene: TRBJ1-1
CDR3aa: CASSILGATEAFF
CDR3nt: TGTGCCAGCAGTATACTTGGGGCCACTGAAGCTTTCTTT

v_gene: TRBV10-3
abundance: NA
d_gene: TRBD2
j_gene: TRBJ2-7
CDR3aa: CAISESKRGESEQYF
CDR3nt: TGTGCCATCAGTGAGTCCAAGCGGGGGGAATCCGAGCAGTACTTC

v_gene: TRBV6-1
abundance: NA
d_gene: NA
j_gene: TRBJ2-7
CDR3aa: CASSGQYEQYF
CDR3nt: TGTGCCAGCAGTGGACAGTACGAGCAGTACTTC

v_gene: TRBV10-1
abundance: NA
d_gene: NA
j_gene: TRBJ2-2
CDR3aa: CASTQAGELFF
CDR3nt: TGCGCCAGCACTCAGGCCGGGGAGCTGTTTTTT

v_gene: TRBV6-1
abundance: once
d_gene: NA
j_gene: TRBJ1-4
CDR3aa: CASSPDGGIGEKLFF
CDR3nt: TGTGCCAGCAGCCCTGATGGGGGTATTGGTGAAAAACTGTTTTTT

v_gene: TRBV5-1
abundance: NA
d_gene: TRBD2
j_gene: TRBJ2-1
CDR3aa: CASSLPSGLGGDEQFF
CDR3nt: TGCGCCAGCAGCTTGCCTTCGGGACTAGGTGGGGATGAGCAGTTCTTC

v_gene: TRBV9
abundance: NA
d_gene: NA
j_gene: TRBJ1-1
CDR3aa: CASRIRVEKGNTEAFF
CDR3nt: TGTGCCAGCAGAATCAGAGTGGAAAAGGGGAACACTGAAGCTTTCTTT

v_gene: TRBV7-2
abundance: NA
d_gene: NA
j_gene: TRBJ2-7
CDR3aa: CASRPVLGVFGEQYF
CDR3nt: TGTGCCAGCCGACCCGTCCTCGGAGTCTTTGGGGAGCAGTACTTC

v_gene: TRBV28
abundance: NA
d_gene: NA
j_gene: TRBJ2-7
CDR3aa: CASLPRPAVGVSSYEQYF
CDR3nt: TGTGCCAGCCTGCCCCGCCCCGCGGTCGGCGTGAGCTCCTACGAGCAGTACTTC